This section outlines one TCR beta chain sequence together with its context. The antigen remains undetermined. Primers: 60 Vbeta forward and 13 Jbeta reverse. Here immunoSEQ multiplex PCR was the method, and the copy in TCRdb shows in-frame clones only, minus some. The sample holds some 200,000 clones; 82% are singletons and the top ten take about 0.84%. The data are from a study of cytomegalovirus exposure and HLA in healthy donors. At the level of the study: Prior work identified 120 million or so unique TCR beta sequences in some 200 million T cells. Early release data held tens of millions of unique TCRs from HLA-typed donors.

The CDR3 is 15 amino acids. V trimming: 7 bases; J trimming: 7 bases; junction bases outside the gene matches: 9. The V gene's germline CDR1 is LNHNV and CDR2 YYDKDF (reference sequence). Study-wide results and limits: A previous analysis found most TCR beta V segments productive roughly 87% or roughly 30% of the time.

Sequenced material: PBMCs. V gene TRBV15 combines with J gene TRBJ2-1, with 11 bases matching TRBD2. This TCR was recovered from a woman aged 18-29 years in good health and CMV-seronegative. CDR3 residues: CATTPTSGMGNEQFF. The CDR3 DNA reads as TGTGCCACCACCCCGACTAGCGGGATGGGGAATGAGCAGTTCTTC.